Below are 21 T cell receptor beta chains sequenced from a single sample in a study of neurological immune-mediated disorders. TCRdb called the 5' RACE reads again in MiXCR, with one record for every CDR3 protein. This table has 45,000 or so distinct CDR3 sequences, about 12% appearing once. Sequences were obtained from PBMCs. Source of these receptors: a female donor in good health.

The sample holds many counts of this clonotype. The gene calls are TRBV30 and TRBJ1-2; the match to TRBD1 covers 10 bases. After removal of 4 bases from V and 6 bases from J, the junction contained 8 bases not matched to a gene. The CDR3 is 14 residues long. CDR1 and CDR2 from the germline V gene are GTSNPN and SVGIG (reference sequence). DNA for the CDR3: TGTGCCTGGAATCCGGGACAGGGGAGGGATGGCTACACCTTC. Translated: CAWNPGQGRDGYTF.

This clonotype has ten or more counts. The CDR3 here is CASSFFGEANEQFF. CDR3 bases: TGCGCCAGCAGCTTTTTCGGGGAGGCCAATGAGCAGTTCTTC. The rearrangement links TRBV5-1 to TRBJ2-1, with D possibly being TRBD2 (6 bases). This CDR3 is built from 14 residues. Germline values: CDR1 SGHRS, CDR2 YFSETQ. Trimming cost V 2 bases and J 6 bases, with 12 bases left between them.

This clonotype occurred once. The chain employs TRBV5-5 and TRBJ2-3; D is unclear. Trimming pared 4 bases from V and 2 bases from J, leaving 20 bases between. CDR3 length: 17 amino acids. CDR1 and CDR2 (germline): SGHKS, YYEKEE (reference sequence). The CDR3 spells CASSARGKQCYTDTQYF. The CDR3 DNA reads TGTGCCAGCAGCGCTAGAGGAAAACAGTGCTACACAGATACGCAGTATTTT.

This clonotype came up many times. The V call is TRBV6-2 or TRBV6-3, the J call TRBJ2-1, with 9 bases matching TRBD2. This CDR3 contains 15 residues. The V segment lost 7 bases and the J segment 2 bases; nucleotides outside the gene matches: 6. Looked up from germline, CDR1 is MNHEY and CDR2 is SVGEGT. The CDR3 sequence: CASKNGGGAYNEQFF. In DNA, the CDR3 is TGTGCCAGCAAAAACGGCGGGGGGGCCTACAATGAGCAGTTCTTC.

This clonotype came up many times. This rearrangement joins TRBV7-2 to TRBJ2-2, with D possibly TRBD1 on 7 matching bases. V lost 5 bases to trimming and J lost 1 base, with 11 bases between them. In germline, CDR1 is SGHTA, CDR2 FQGNSA. This CDR3 has 15 residues. CDR3 nucleotide sequence: TGTGCCAGCAGCCCAGGGGGGATGAACACCGGGGAGCTGTTTTTT. Translation: CASSPGGMNTGELFF.

The table lists this clonotype with many counts. The chain recombines TRBV7-8 with TRBJ1-5; TRBD1 agrees at 8 bases. This CDR3 has 13 residues. The germline V gene encodes CDR1 SGHVS and CDR2 FQNEAQ. J lost 6 bases, V lost 4 bases, and 2 bases had no gene match. The CDR3 DNA reads TGTGCCAGCAGCTGGACAGGGCCTCAGCCCCAGCATTTT. Amino acids: CASSWTGPQPQHF.

A note on this clonotype: No conserved phenylalanine or tryptophan ends this CDR3, so it is likely a read error. The chain employs TRBV6-1 and TRBJ2-7, with 8 bases identical to TRBD1. Unmatched junction bases numbered 11, after V lost 4 bases and J lost 6 bases. The CDR3 covers 15 residues. The germline CDR1 and CDR2 sequences are MNHNS and SASEGT. The CDR3: CASSGTDRVLSEQYL. CDR3 bases: TGTGCCAGCAGTGGTACGGACAGGGTACTCAGCGAGCAGTACTTA.

This clonotype was picked up many times. The CDR3 coding sequence is TGCAGCGTTAACAGGGGAGGCACTGAAGCTTTCTTT. Protein product: CSVNRGGTEAFF. The chain combines TRBV29-1 with TRBJ1-1; 7 bases are shared with TRBD1. The ends lost 5 bases at V and 4 bases at J; junction bases unmatched: 4. The CDR3 is 12 amino acids. The germline V gene has CDR1 SQVTM and CDR2 ANQGSEA.

This clonotype has a count of ten or more. The V call is TRBV5-6, the J call TRBJ2-6, with D unclear. Germline lookup yields CDR1 SGHDT and CDR2 YYEEEE. The CDR3 has 17 amino acids. The V end was cut by 0 bases, the J end by 2 bases, with 12 bases between. The CDR3 here is CASSLVGRVTGANVLTF. The CDR3 DNA reads as TGTGCCAGCAGCTTGGTCGGGCGAGTCACTGGGGCCAACGTCCTGACTTTC.

The table lists this clonotype with many counts. The chain carries TRBV5-1 and TRBJ2-7; either TRBD1 or TRBD2 may supply D (5 bases each). Trimming stripped 7 bases from V and 2 bases from J, with 13 bases between. The CDR3 has 13 residues. Germline V gene data show CDR1 as SGHRS and CDR2 as YFSETQ. The CDR3 bases are TGCGCCAGCGGTCGGGACGGGACCTACGAGCAGTACTTC. Translation: CASGRDGTYEQYF.

Ten or more counts support this clonotype. This chain joins TRBV2 and TRBJ1-2; 7 bases match TRBD1. CDR1 and CDR2 (germline): SNHLY, FYNNEI. The J segment lost 3 bases and the V segment lost 8 bases, leaving 3 bases of the junction unmatched. This CDR3 is built from 12 residues. The CDR3 sequence is CASGGTDYGYTF. The CDR3 DNA sequence: TGTGCCAGCGGTGGGACAGACTATGGCTACACCTTC.

This clonotype was counted at least ten times. DNA of the CDR3: TGCAGTGCAACCGGGACTAGCGAGCAAGAGACCCAGTACTTC. Its translation: CSATGTSEQETQYF. This chain links TRBV20-1 with TRBJ2-5, with 10 bases aligning to TRBD2. Germline-derived CDR1 and CDR2 are DFQATT and SNEGSKA (reference sequence). The CDR3 runs 14 residues. V was pared by 6 bases and J by 2 bases, with 6 bases of the junction left unmatched.

This clonotype was counted at least ten times. A junction boundary mismatches the germline segment, possibly from a read error. This chain connects TRBV7-7 to TRBJ1-1; TRBD1 is a possible D gene (6 bases). Looked up from germline, CDR1 is SSHAT and CDR2 is FNYEAQ (reference sequence). This CDR3 contains 18 residues. CDR3: CASSLDEGVSCMNTEAFF. The CDR3 bases are TGTGCTAGCAGCTTAGACGAGGGGGTATCATGCATGAACACTGAAGCTTTCTTT. The full variable domain, with the rest looked up from reference TRBV7-7 and TRBJ1-1, is GAGVSQSPRYKVTKRGQDVTLRCDPISSHATLYWYQQALGQGPEFLTYFNYEAQPDKSGLPSDRFSAERPEGSISTLTIQRTEQRDSAMYRCASSLDEGVSCMNTEAFFGQGTRLTVV.

This clonotype was found many times. This rearrangement joins TRBV7-2 to TRBJ2-7; D not resolved. Looked up from germline, CDR1 is SGHTA and CDR2 is FQGNSA. This CDR3 has 15 amino acids. V was clipped by 0 bases and J by 5 bases, with 14 bases between them. CDR3 sequence: CASSLAVELTDEQYF. The DNA for the CDR3 is TGTGCCAGCAGCTTAGCGGTAGAATTGACGGACGAGCAGTACTTC.

On this clonotype itself: A much larger clone differs from this one at a single base, so this may be a read error. V gene TRBV12-5 combines with J gene TRBJ1-6; D is possibly TRBD1 (5 bases). The CDR3 is made up of 16 amino acids. V was pared by 6 bases and J by 14 bases, with 26 bases between. From germline, CDR1 is LGHNT and CDR2 FRNRAP. The CDR3, as DNA: TGTGCTAGTGGCCAAGATTGGGCAGGGACCCGAAGAACCCTCCACTTT. It encodes CASGQDWAGTRRTLHF.

This clonotype was recorded at least ten times. The gene calls are TRBV6-7 and TRBJ2-2; D uncertain. TRBV6-7 is recorded as an ORF, its role being uncertain. Trimming took off 1 base at V and 1 base at J, with 10 bases between the two ends. The CDR3 extends over 16 amino acids. CDR3 DNA sequence: TGTGCCAGCAGTTACTACCCTTCGGGGAACACCGGGGAGCTGTTTTTT. Its protein product is CASSYYPSGNTGELFF.

This clonotype has just one count. Compared with germline, one end of the junction differs, possibly owing to a read error. The chain couples TRBV5-1 to TRBJ2-5; weak D call: TRBD1 (6 bases). The CDR3 runs to 14 residues. CDR1 is SGHRS, CDR2 YFSETQ, per germline. CDR3 region: CASSYQGRQETRYF. Written as DNA, the CDR3 is TGCGCCAGCAGCTATCAGGGGCGGCAAGAGACCCGGTACTTT.

In its sample, this clonotype was seen many times. The V gene is TRBV29-1, the J gene TRBJ2-2; 10 positions match TRBD2. This CDR3 has 14 amino acids. CDR1 SQVTM and CDR2 ANQGSEA come from the germline V gene. V trimming: 5 bases; J trimming: 5 bases; junction bases outside the gene matches: 5. The CDR3 DNA reads as TGCAGCGTTCAACTAGCGGGACGGACCGGGGAGCTGTTTTTT. Its protein product is CSVQLAGRTGELFF.

V is TRBV5-1 and J is TRBJ2-5, with TRBD1 identical over 7 bases. The CDR3 is 15 residues long. The V gene end was trimmed by 4 bases and the J gene end by 2 bases; junction bases not matched to a gene: 8. Germline-derived CDR1 and CDR2 are SGHRS and YFSETQ. CDR3 residues: CASSPSGDRQETQYF. CDR3 DNA sequence: TGCGCCAGCAGCCCATCCGGGGACAGACAAGAGACCCAGTACTTC.

Regarding this clonotype: A much larger clone lies a single base off, so this may be a read error. The chain carries TRBV29-1 and TRBJ2-4; 8 nucleotides line up with TRBD1. Germline CDR1 SQVTM, CDR2 ANQGSEA. The CDR3 spans 12 residues. The CDR3 DNA follows: TGCAGAGTTAAACAGGGGGATGACATTCAGTACTTC. Translated, it gives CRVKQGDDIQYF.

At least ten counts were recorded for this clonotype. J is TRBJ2-5 and V is TRBV5-1, with D maybe TRBD2 (5 bases). CDR3 length: 14 amino acids. V lost 4 bases and J lost 5, with 15 bases in between. Germline-derived CDR1 and CDR2 are SGHRS and YFSETQ. The CDR3 here is CASSPDPASETQYF. The CDR3 DNA reads TGCGCCAGCAGCCCAGACCCCGCTAGCGAGACCCAGTACTTC.